This paragraph reports one T cell receptor beta chain. This clonotype was picked up many times. Its antigen is unknown. Base qualities are missing; no much larger clone stands one base away. This sample is drawn from a study of CD8 T cells in ankylosing spondylitis listed by TCRdb under 2017. In the study overall: The study profiled T cell receptor beta repertoires in healthy donors and ankylosing spondylitis patients to find disease-linked TCR variants. The full study cohort comprised around 25 ankylosing spondylitis patients and some 110 healthy donors. Samples of peripheral blood were taken, and for ankylosing spondylitis patients, synovial fluid was collected as well. Findings and caveats that apply to the study as a whole: The disease-linked clones had a CD8+ phenotype and were found at relatively low frequencies in peripheral blood. A TCR beta motif of 7 or 8 highly homologous amino acid variants appeared characteristic of blood from ankylosing spondylitis patients. The disease-linked clones were reported to be significantly enriched in matched synovial fluid samples from ankylosing spondylitis patients. Some motif variants had previously been reported in the synovial fluid and blood of reactive arthritis patients, which suggests shared mechanisms of disease initiation.

Counted from cysteine to phenylalanine, this CDR3 has 14 amino acids. Only the CDR3 portion is preserved as DNA: 42 bases, with reading frame beginning at the first base. At the junction V is shortened by 6 bases and J by 4 bases, with 16 bases in between. CDR1 and CDR2 are read off the germline V gene (reference sequence) as DFQATT and SNEGSKA. The reads were generated on an Illumina HiSeq 2500. Quantitative 5'-RACE with molecular barcodes was the method used to prepare the TCR beta libraries. For the original study's pipeline: Disease-linked TCR variants were identified with a new computational method built on a probabilistic model of VDJ rearrangement. Using fastp at Q25 and MiXCR, TCRdb reprocessed the public reads and kept productive beta chains. A single entry per CDR3 protein holds the most common genes and DNA from its merged rows. The authors' filters were not applied to this entry. The sample table lists approximately 240,000 distinct CDR3 sequences, more than 20% of them with a count of one. Together, the top ten hold roughly 0.67% of the sample.

In this chain, TRBV20-1 is recombined with TRBJ2-1, with the D assignment possibly TRBD1 or TRBD2, given 5 matching bases for each. Sequencing used blood, either unsorted or a sorted T cell fraction (not recorded which). The TCR sequence derives from a male donor with ankylosing spondylitis or in good health (not recorded which). The DNA sequence is TGCAGTGCCCCCGAGGGGTCTAAGTACAATGAGCAGTTCTTC. The translation is CSAPEGSKYNEQFF.